The next 8 T cell receptor beta chains were all read from a single sample in a study of cytomegalovirus exposure and HLA in healthy donors. The study ran its PCR with 60 Vbeta and 13 Jbeta primers. The assay was immunoSEQ multiplex PCR, and TCRdb's table has in-frame clones only and misses some. This sample's table has about 110,000 clones. The sample was PBMCs. The receptors derive from a man aged 35-49 years in good health and CMV-seropositive.

The CDR3 sequence: CASSLVPSRYQETQYF. The CDR3 DNA follows: TGTGCCAGCAGCTTAGTCCCCTCCCGGTACCAAGAGACCCAGTACTTC. The chain recombines TRBV11-2 with TRBJ2-5; D unclear. V was clipped by 1 base and J by 0 bases, with 12 bases between them. CDR1 is SGHAT and CDR2 is FQNNGV in the germline V gene. The CDR3 extends over 16 amino acids.

The chain employs TRBV4-2 and TRBJ2-7; 7 bases are shared with TRBD2. The germline CDR1 and CDR2 sequences are LGHNA and YNFKEQ. The CDR3 consists of 14 residues. J was trimmed by 7 bases and V by 4 bases; bases with no gene match: 10. The CDR3 DNA reads as TGTGCCAGCAGCCCTGGGGGAGGGCCCTGGGAGCAGTACTTC. It codes for CASSPGGGPWEQYF.

The chain uses TRBV19 and TRBJ1-2; 9 positions agree with TRBD1. This CDR3 has 15 amino acids. V was clipped by 7 bases and J by 6 bases; unmatched bases: 12. The germline CDR1 and CDR2 sequences are LNHDA and SQIVND (reference sequence). The CDR3, as DNA: TGTGCCAGTAAGGACCCGGGAACAGGGGGCCATGGCTACACCTTC. It encodes CASKDPGTGGHGYTF.

V gene TRBV5-6 combines with J gene TRBJ2-7, with a weak D call TRBD1 (6 bases). CDR1 SGHDT and CDR2 YYEEEE come from the germline V gene. The CDR3 runs to 14 residues. Trimming cost V 2 bases and J 5 bases, with 14 bases left between them. The CDR3 reads CASSLGRGRHEQYF. The CDR3 DNA reads as TGTGCCAGCAGCTTAGGCAGGGGAAGGCACGAGCAGTACTTC.

This chain uses TRBV5-1 with TRBJ2-5; no clear D. The J call is in doubt because the DNA end fits TRBJ2-7 better. The CDR3 contains 14 residues. Germline V gene sequence: CDR1 SGHRS, CDR2 YFSETQ. In DNA form, the CDR3 reads TGCGCCAGCAGCTTCGAACAGTTTTCCTACGAGCAGTACTTC. Translated, it gives CASSFEQFSYEQYF.

V and J are TRBV11-2 and TRBJ2-7; D remains ambiguous. Trimming shortened V by 1 base and J by 5 bases, and 12 bases separated the two germline ends. This CDR3 has 14 residues. The germline CDR1 and CDR2 sequences are SGHAT and FQNNGV. CDR3 coding DNA: TGTGCCAGCAGCTTAGGTAGCCCTCGGGACGAGCAGTACTTC. Translated, it gives CASSLGSPRDEQYF. Combining the CDR3 with reference TRBV11-2 and TRBJ2-7 gives the whole variable domain EAGVAQSPRYKIIEKRQSVAFWCNPISGHATLYWYQQILGQGPKLLIQFQNNGVVDDSQLPKDRFSAERLKGVDSTLKIQPAKLEDSAVYLCASSLGSPRDEQYFGPGTRLTVT.

The chain carries TRBV28 and TRBJ1-5; TRBD1 aligns across 7 bases. The germline V gene has CDR1 MDHEN and CDR2 SYDVKM. CDR3 size: 14 residues. V lost 8 bases and J lost 4; bases outside the gene matches: 8. The CDR3 protein is CASAPPGGNQPQHF. The CDR3 region has the DNA TGTGCCAGCGCCCCGCCAGGGGGGAATCAGCCCCAGCATTTT.

Notes on this clone: One end of the junction varies from germline; a read error may be responsible. The chain recombines TRBV7-9 with TRBJ1-3; D remains unclear. CDR3 length: 14 residues. Germline assignment: CDR1 SEHNR and CDR2 FQNEAQ (reference sequence). CDR3 region: CTSSGQFSGNTIYF. The DNA of the CDR3 is TGTACCAGCAGCGGCCAATTCTCTGGAAACACCATATATTTT.